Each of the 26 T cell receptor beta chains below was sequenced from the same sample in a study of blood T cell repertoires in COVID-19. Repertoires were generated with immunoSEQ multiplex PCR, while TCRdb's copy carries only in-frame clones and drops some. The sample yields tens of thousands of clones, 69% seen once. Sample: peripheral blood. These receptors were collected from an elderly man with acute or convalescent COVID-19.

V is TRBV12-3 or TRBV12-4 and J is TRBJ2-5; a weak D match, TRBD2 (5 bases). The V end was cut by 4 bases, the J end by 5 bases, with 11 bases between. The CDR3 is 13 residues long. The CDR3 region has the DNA TGTGCCAGCAGTTCCGCGGGTGGTGAGACCCAGTACTTC. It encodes CASSSAGGETQYF.

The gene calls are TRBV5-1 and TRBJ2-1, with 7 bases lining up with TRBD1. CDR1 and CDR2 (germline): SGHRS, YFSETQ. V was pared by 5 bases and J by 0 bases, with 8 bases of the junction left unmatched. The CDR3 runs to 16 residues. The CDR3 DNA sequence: TGCGCCAGCAGTCACGACAGGGTTAGCTCCTACAATGAGCAGTTCTTC. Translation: CASSHDRVSSYNEQFF.

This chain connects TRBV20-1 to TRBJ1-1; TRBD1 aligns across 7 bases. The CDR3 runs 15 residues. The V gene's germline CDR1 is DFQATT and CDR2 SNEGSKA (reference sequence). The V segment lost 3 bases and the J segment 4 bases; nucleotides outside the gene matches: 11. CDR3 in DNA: TGCAGTGCTAGTGATCCGACAGGGCTCCGCACTGAAGCTTTCTTT. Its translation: CSASDPTGLRTEAFF.

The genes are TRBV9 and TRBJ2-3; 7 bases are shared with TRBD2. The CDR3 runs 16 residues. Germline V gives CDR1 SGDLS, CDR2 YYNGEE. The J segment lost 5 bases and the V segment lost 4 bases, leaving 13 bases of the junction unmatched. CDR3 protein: CASSSWGERDEDTQYF. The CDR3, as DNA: TGTGCCAGCAGCTCCTGGGGGGAGCGGGATGAAGATACGCAGTATTTT.

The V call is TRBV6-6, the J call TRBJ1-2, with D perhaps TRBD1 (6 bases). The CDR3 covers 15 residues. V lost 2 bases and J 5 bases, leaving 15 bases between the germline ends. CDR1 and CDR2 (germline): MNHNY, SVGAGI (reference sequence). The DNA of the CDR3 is TGTGCCAGCAGTTACGGGGACACCTTAGGATATGGCTACACCTTC. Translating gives CASSYGDTLGYGYTF.

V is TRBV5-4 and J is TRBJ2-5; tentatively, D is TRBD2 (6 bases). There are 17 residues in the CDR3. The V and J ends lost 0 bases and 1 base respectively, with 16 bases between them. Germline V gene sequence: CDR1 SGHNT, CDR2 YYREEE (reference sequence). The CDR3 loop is CASSLGGTGRIQETQYF. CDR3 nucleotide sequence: TGTGCCAGCAGCTTGGGGGGGACTGGCAGAATCCAAGAGACCCAGTACTTC.

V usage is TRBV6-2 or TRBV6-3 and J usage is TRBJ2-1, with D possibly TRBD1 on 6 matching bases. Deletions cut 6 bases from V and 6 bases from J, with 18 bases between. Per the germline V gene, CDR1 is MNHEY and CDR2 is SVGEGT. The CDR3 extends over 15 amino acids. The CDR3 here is CASSMGALAFNEQFF. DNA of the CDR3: TGTGCCAGCAGCATGGGGGCCCTGGCTTTCAATGAGCAGTTCTTC.

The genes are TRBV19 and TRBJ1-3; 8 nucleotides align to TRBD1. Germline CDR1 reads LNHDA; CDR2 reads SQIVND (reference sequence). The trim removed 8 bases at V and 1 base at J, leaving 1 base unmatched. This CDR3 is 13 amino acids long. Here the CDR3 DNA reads TGTGCCAGTGGACAGGGTTCTGGAAACACCATATATTTT. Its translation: CASGQGSGNTIYF.

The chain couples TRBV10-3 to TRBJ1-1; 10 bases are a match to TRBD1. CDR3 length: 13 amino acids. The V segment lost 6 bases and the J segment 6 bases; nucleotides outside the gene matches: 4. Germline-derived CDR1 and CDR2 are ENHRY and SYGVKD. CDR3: CAIRTGQGSEAFF. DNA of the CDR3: TGTGCCATCAGAACGGGACAGGGGTCTGAAGCTTTCTTT.

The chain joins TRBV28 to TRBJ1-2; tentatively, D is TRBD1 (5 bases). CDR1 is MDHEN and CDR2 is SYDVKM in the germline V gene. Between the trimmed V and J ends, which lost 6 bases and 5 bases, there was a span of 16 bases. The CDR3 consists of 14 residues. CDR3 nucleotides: TGTGCCAGCAGCCGAACGGGGGTCATTTATGGCTACACCTTC. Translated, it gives CASSRTGVIYGYTF.

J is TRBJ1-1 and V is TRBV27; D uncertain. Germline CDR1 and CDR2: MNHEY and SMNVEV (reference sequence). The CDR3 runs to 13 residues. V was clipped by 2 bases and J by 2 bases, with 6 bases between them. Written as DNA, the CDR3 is TGTGCCAGCAGTTTAAGCAAAAACACTGAAGCTTTCTTT. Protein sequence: CASSLSKNTEAFF.

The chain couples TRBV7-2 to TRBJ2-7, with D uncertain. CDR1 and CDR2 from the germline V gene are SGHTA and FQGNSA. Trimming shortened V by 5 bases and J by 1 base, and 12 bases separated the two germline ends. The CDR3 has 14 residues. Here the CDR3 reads CASSQSRSSYEQYF. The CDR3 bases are TGTGCCAGCAGCCAATCACGGAGTTCCTACGAGCAGTACTTC.

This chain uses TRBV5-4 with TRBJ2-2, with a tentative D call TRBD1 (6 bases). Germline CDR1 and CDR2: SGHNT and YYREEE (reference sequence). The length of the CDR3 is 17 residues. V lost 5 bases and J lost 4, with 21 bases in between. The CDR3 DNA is TGTGCCAGCAGTTTCCCATCCGGGGACACATTCACCGGGGAGCTGTTTTTT. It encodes CASSFPSGDTFTGELFF.

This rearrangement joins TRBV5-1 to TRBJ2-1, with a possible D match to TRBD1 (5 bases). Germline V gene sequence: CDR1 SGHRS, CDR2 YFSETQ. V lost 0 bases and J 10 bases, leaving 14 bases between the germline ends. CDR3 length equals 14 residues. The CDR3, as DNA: TGCGCCAGCAGCTTGGACAGGTCCGACGGGGAGCAGTTCTTC. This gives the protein CASSLDRSDGEQFF.

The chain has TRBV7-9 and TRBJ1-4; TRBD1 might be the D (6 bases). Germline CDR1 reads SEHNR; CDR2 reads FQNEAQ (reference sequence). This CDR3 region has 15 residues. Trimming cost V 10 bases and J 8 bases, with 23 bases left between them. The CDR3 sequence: CAILPLWGLKEKLFF. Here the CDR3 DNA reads TGTGCCATCCTCCCTCTTTGGGGGCTGAAAGAAAAACTGTTTTTT.

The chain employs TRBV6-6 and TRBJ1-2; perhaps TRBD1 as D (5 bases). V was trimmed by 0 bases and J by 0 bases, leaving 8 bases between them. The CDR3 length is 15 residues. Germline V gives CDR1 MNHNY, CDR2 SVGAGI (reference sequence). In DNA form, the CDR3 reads TGTGCCAGCAGTTACTCCCAGGGCGCTAACTATGGCTACACCTTC. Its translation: CASSYSQGANYGYTF.

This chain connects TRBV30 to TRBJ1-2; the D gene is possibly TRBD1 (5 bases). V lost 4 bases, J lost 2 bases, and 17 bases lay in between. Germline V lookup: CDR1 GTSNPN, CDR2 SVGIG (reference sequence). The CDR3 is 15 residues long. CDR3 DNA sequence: TGTGCCTGGAACTCCCAGGGCTTCCTAAACTATGGCTACACCTTC. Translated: CAWNSQGFLNYGYTF.

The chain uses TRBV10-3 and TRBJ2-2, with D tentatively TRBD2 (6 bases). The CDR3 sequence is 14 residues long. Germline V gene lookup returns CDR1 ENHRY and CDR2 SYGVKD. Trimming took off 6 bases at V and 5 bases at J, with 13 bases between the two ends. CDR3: CAISRDWQTGELFF. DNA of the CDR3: TGTGCCATCAGCCGGGACTGGCAAACCGGGGAGCTGTTTTTT.

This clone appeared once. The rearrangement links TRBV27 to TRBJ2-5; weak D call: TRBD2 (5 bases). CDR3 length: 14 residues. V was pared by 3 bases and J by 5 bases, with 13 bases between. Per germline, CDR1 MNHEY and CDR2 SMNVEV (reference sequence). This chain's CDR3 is CASSLFWRWETQYF. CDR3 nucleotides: TGTGCCAGCAGTTTGTTTTGGAGGTGGGAGACCCAGTACTTC.

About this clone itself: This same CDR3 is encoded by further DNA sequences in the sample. The CDR3 bases are TGTGCCAGCAGCCAAGTTTTACATGTTTACACCTTC. Encoded protein: CASSQVLHVYTF. The chain is built from TRBV14 and TRBJ1-2; D call uncertain. Germline CDR1 is SGHDN and CDR2 is FVKESK. V lost 1 base and J 11 bases, leaving 11 bases between the germline ends. The CDR3 spans 12 residues.

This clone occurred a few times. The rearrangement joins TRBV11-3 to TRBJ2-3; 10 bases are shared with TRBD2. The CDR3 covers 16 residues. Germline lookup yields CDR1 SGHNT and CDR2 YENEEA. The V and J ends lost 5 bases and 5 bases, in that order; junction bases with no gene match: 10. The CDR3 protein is CASSPMSGGVEDTQYF. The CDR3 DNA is TGTGCCAGCAGCCCCATGAGCGGGGGGGTTGAAGATACGCAGTATTTT.

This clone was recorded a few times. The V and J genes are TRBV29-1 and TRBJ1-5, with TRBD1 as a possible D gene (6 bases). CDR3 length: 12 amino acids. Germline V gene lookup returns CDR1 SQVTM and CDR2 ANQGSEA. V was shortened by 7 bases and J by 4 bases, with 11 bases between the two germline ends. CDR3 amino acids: CSDHRANQPQHF. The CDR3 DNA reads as TGCAGCGACCACAGGGCGAATCAGCCCCAGCATTTT.

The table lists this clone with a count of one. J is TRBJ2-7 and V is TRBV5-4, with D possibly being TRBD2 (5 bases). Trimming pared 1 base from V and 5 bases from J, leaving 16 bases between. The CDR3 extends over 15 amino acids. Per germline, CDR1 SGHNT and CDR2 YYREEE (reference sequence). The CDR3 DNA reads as TGTGCCAGCAGCTTGCGGTCTACGGGGTTGGACGAGCAGTACTTC. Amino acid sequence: CASSLRSTGLDEQYF.

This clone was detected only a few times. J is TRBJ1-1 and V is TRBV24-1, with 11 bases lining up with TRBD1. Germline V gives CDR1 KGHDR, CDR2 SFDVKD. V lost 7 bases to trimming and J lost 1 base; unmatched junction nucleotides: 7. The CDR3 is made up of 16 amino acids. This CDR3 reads CATRRDRGAKNTEAFF. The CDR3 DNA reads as TGTGCCACCAGAAGGGACAGGGGGGCGAAGAACACTGAAGCTTTCTTT.

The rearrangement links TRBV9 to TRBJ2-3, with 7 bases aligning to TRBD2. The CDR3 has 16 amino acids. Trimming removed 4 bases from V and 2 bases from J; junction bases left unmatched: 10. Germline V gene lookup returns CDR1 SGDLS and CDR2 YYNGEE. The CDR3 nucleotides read TGTGCCAGCAGCTCCCGACTAGCCGCCATCACAGATACGCAGTATTTT. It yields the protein CASSSRLAAITDTQYF.

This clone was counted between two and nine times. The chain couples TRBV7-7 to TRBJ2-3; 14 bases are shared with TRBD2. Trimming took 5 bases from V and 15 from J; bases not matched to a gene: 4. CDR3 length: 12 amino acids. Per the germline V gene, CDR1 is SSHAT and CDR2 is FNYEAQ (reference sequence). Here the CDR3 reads CASSPGLAGVYF. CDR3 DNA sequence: TGTGCCAGCAGCCCGGGACTAGCGGGAGTTTATTTT.